Below, 21 T cell receptor beta chains from the same sample are listed, as sequenced in a study of Ad26.COV2.S vaccination and SARS-CoV-2 variants. Treatment denoted: over 15 received Ad26.COV2.S at low or high dose, single or two shots; about five received placebo; per-sample allocation not given. Sampling took place 63 days after the first vaccine or placebo injection. The assay was immunoSEQ multiplex PCR, and TCRdb's table has in-frame clones only and misses some. The data hold 430,000 or so clones, with 80% to 90% observed a single time. This specimen consisted of peripheral blood, obtained in a trial of Ad26.COV2.S vaccine versus placebo. Every receptor here comes from a person aged 18-65 years who received the Ad26.COV2.S COVID-19 vaccine or a placebo.

V gene TRBV5-1 combines with J gene TRBJ2-5; D perhaps matches TRBD2 (5 bases). Germline CDR1 is SGHRS and CDR2 is YFSETQ. Trimming removed 0 bases from V and 5 bases from J, with 11 bases in between. The CDR3 is made up of 14 amino acids. This CDR3 is CASSLEGSEETQYF. DNA of the CDR3: TGCGCCAGCAGCTTGGAAGGGAGCGAGGAGACCCAGTACTTC.

V gene TRBV6-5 combines with J gene TRBJ1-6; TRBD1 is a possible D gene (6 bases). Trimming cost V 2 bases and J 7 bases, with 9 bases left between them. The CDR3 sequence is 14 residues long. CDR1 and CDR2 (germline): MNHEY, SVGAGI. CDR3 DNA: TGTGCCAGCAGTTACCAGGGGAGGAATTCACCCCTCCACTTT. Its protein product is CASSYQGRNSPLHF.

The chain uses TRBV19 and TRBJ1-1; tentatively, D is TRBD1 (6 bases). CDR1 LNHDA and CDR2 SQIVND come from the germline V gene (reference sequence). V was trimmed by 5 bases and J by 5 bases, leaving 21 bases between them. CDR3 size: 16 residues. CDR3 coding DNA: TGTGCCAGTAGTGGCTTTTCGGCAGGGGTTGGAACTGAAGCTTTCTTT. Translated: CASSGFSAGVGTEAFF.

The V and J genes are TRBV2 and TRBJ2-3; D uncertain. V was cut by 7 bases and J by 3 bases, with 8 bases left in between. Germline loops: CDR1 SNHLY, CDR2 FYNNEI. This CDR3 has 12 residues. Here the CDR3 DNA reads TGTGCCAGCACCGACGTGACAGATACGCAGTATTTT. Protein sequence: CASTDVTDTQYF.

This clone was seen more than once but under ten times. V is TRBV27 and J is TRBJ1-6; D call uncertain. This CDR3 has 15 amino acids. Germline CDR1 and CDR2: MNHEY and SMNVEV (reference sequence). V dropped 5 bases and J dropped 5 bases, with 13 bases sitting between them. The DNA for the CDR3 is TGTGCCAGCAGTATAGCCCAAGCACATAATTCACCCCTCCACTTT. Residues: CASSIAQAHNSPLHF.

A few counts support this clone. J is TRBJ2-5 and V is TRBV18; D perhaps matches TRBD1 (5 bases). In germline, CDR1 is KGHSH, CDR2 LQKENI. The CDR3 extends over 14 amino acids. Trimming cost V 4 bases and J 5 bases, with 14 bases left between them. The CDR3 DNA reads TGTGCCAGCTCACGCTCCAGGGAAGGGGAGACCCAGTACTTC. It codes for CASSRSREGETQYF.

This rearrangement joins TRBV7-9 to TRBJ1-3; D not certain. V lost 5 bases, J lost 1 base, and 9 bases lay in between. CDR3 size: 14 residues. Germline CDR1 and CDR2: SEHNR and FQNEAQ (reference sequence). The CDR3 reads CASSPKESGNTIYF. CDR3 DNA: TGTGCCAGCAGCCCCAAGGAGTCTGGAAACACCATATATTTT.

The chain carries TRBV27 and TRBJ1-2, with TRBD1 matching 10 bases. The V gene's germline CDR1 is MNHEY and CDR2 SMNVEV (reference sequence). The CDR3 runs 14 residues. V was pared by 6 bases and J by 8 bases, with 9 bases of the junction left unmatched. This chain's CDR3 is CASSAGTGVRGYTF. The CDR3 nucleotides are TGTGCCAGCAGCGCCGGGACAGGGGTAAGAGGCTACACCTTC.

This rearrangement joins TRBV18 to TRBJ2-7; D not certain. V lost 4 bases and J lost 3, with 16 bases in between. CDR1 and CDR2 (germline): KGHSH, LQKENI. The CDR3 spans 15 residues. Here the CDR3 reads CASSLGVFPDYEQYV. Written as DNA, the CDR3 is TGTGCCAGCTCACTTGGGGTGTTCCCTGACTACGAGCAGTACGTC.

The gene calls are TRBV24-1 and TRBJ2-3, with D perhaps given as TRBD1 or TRBD2 (5 bases each). From germline, CDR1 is KGHDR and CDR2 SFDVKD. The CDR3 consists of 13 residues. Deletions cut 1 base from V and 6 bases from J, with 7 bases between. DNA for the CDR3: TGTGCCACCAGTGATTTCGAGGGGGATACGCAGTATTTT. Amino acid sequence: CATSDFEGDTQYF.

The V call is TRBV3-1 (or the pseudogene TRBV3-2), the J call TRBJ2-5; D call uncertain. There are 13 residues in the CDR3. V shed 8 bases and J shed 5 bases, with 15 bases lying between them. Germline V gene data show CDR1 as LGHDT and CDR2 as YNNKEL (reference sequence). The CDR3 DNA follows: TGTGCCAGCCAGTGGGGTAGCTTGGAGACCCAGTACTTC. This sequence encodes CASQWGSLETQYF.

This rearrangement joins TRBV21-1 to TRBJ1-2. TRBV21-1 is noted as a pseudogene. The CDR3 is 12 residues long. The CDR3 DNA reads TGTGCCAGCAAAGGGAATAACTATGGCTACACCTTC. It is translated as CASKGNNYGYTF.

J is TRBJ2-2 and V is TRBV27; D gene uncertain. Deletions cut 3 bases from V and 4 bases from J, with 15 bases between. This CDR3 region has 16 residues. CDR1 MNHEY and CDR2 SMNVEV come from the germline V gene (reference sequence). Here the CDR3 DNA reads TGTGCCAGCAGTTTTAGGGCATCTGGGGTCACCGGGGAGCTGTTTTTT. This gives the protein CASSFRASGVTGELFF.

The chain combines TRBV6-1 with TRBJ2-3; D perhaps matches TRBD1 (5 bases). Deletions cut 3 bases from V and 5 bases from J, with 12 bases between. The CDR3 contains 14 residues. CDR1 is MNHNS, CDR2 SASEGT, per germline. The CDR3 DNA follows: TGTGCCAGCAGTGACAGGGTTATGGGAGATACGCAGTATTTT. It is translated as CASSDRVMGDTQYF.

V and J are TRBV9 and TRBJ1-1; D is undetermined. The CDR3 has 13 residues. The V and J ends lost 0 bases and 6 bases respectively, with 9 bases between them. Germline CDR1 and CDR2: SGDLS and YYNGEE. CDR3 protein: CASSVVEHPEAFF. In nucleotides, the CDR3 is TGTGCCAGCAGCGTAGTGGAGCACCCTGAAGCTTTCTTT.

This clone was seen more than once but under ten times. This chain's CDR3 is CASSSAYEQYF. CDR3 DNA: TGTGCCAGCAGCTCCGCCTACGAGCAGTACTTC. The chain recombines TRBV7-2 with TRBJ2-7; D not certain. CDR3 size: 11 residues. Per germline, CDR1 SGHTA and CDR2 FQGNSA. Trimming stripped 4 bases from V and 2 bases from J, with 3 bases between.

Points on this clone: Other DNA variants within this sample encode the same CDR3. The rearrangement joins TRBV6-2 or TRBV6-3 to TRBJ1-5, with TRBD1 as a possible D gene (5 bases). Germline V gene data show CDR1 as MNHEY and CDR2 as SVGEGT. This CDR3 is 13 amino acids long. The V gene lost 2 bases and the J gene lost 6 bases, with 8 bases spanning the gap. The CDR3 DNA is TGTGCCAGCAGTTACCGGGGGGTTCAGCCCCAGCATTTT. Amino acid sequence: CASSYRGVQPQHF.

The CDR3 is CASSQEGRGRLNTEAFF. CDR3 DNA: TGTGCCAGCAGCCAAGAGGGCCGGGGGCGATTAAACACTGAAGCTTTCTTT. The rearrangement joins TRBV4-2 to TRBJ1-1, with D perhaps matching TRBD1 (6 bases). The CDR3 is 17 amino acids. In germline, CDR1 is LGHNA, CDR2 YNFKEQ. V lost 0 bases, J lost 2 bases, and 16 bases lay in between.

Comment on this clone: Relative to the germline gene, one junction end is altered; a read error may explain this. The genes are TRBV7-2 and TRBJ1-2; the D gene is possibly TRBD1 (6 bases). The germline gives CDR1 SGHTA, CDR2 FQGNSA. This CDR3 contains 14 residues. The CDR3 here is CASTLTGPEYGYTF. DNA for the CDR3: TGTGCCAGCACCTTAACAGGGCCGGAGTATGGCTACACCTTC.

This clone was detected a few times. The V gene is TRBV6-5, the J gene TRBJ1-2, with TRBD1 matching over 9 bases. Germline V gene lookup returns CDR1 MNHEY and CDR2 SVGAGI. This CDR3 contains 15 residues. V lost 3 bases, J lost 7 bases, and 9 bases stayed unmatched. CDR3 sequence (DNA): TGTGCCAGCAGTTATACCCCGGGACAGGGTTTTGGCTACACCTTC. It translates to CASSYTPGQGFGYTF.

The chain is built from TRBV27 and TRBJ1-5, with 9 bases fitting TRBD1. Germline V gene lookup returns CDR1 MNHEY and CDR2 SMNVEV (reference sequence). V was pared by 6 bases and J by 3 bases, with 6 bases of the junction left unmatched. This CDR3 comprises 15 residues. The chain's CDR3 is CASSAGTGNNQPQHF. DNA of the CDR3: TGTGCCAGCAGCGCCGGGACAGGGAACAATCAGCCCCAGCATTTT.